The 22 T cell receptor beta chains listed next were all sequenced from one sample in a study of CD8 T cells in Susac syndrome (dated by TCRdb to the late 2010s). Preparation of the library involved the immunoSEQ multiplex PCR assay. RNA was extracted using the RNeasy kit, and roughly 0.5 to 1 microgram was reverse transcribed with random hexamers. The public reads were reprocessed in TCRdb via fastp at Q25 and MiXCR, keeping in-frame beta chains. Duplicate CDR3 protein sequences are folded into a single record with the most common DNA and genes. This sample holds fewer than 200,000 distinct CDR3 sequences; roughly 92% were observed only once. The ten largest clonotypes hold 0.095% to 0.12% of the sample. Material for sequencing was CD4+ T cells from PBMCs. The receptors come from a human donor in good health.

The V and J genes are TRBV30 and TRBJ2-3, with TRBD2 as a possible D gene (6 bases). CDR1 and CDR2 from the germline V gene are GTSNPN and SVGIG (reference sequence). CDR3 length equals 14 residues. The ends were cut back, 3 bases at V and 1 base at J, with 11 bases in the middle. The CDR3 coding sequence is TGTGCCTGGAGCCGGGACTTCGGCACAGATACGCAGTATTTT. It is translated as CAWSRDFGTDTQYF.

This clonotype appeared a few times. J is TRBJ2-2 and V is TRBV7-2; no reliable D call. The V and J ends lost 5 bases and 4 bases respectively, with 5 bases between them. CDR1 and CDR2 from the germline V gene are SGHTA and FQGNSA. The CDR3 length is 12 residues. CDR3 protein: CASSRITGELFF. The CDR3 bases are TGTGCCAGCAGCCGTATCACCGGGGAGCTGTTTTTT.

The rearrangement uses TRBV4-1 and TRBJ2-4, with 7 bases aligning to TRBD1. After removal of 1 base from V and 11 bases from J, the junction contained 5 bases not matched to a gene. CDR1 is MGHRA and CDR2 is YSYEKL in the germline V gene. This CDR3 is built from 13 residues. The CDR3 DNA is TGCGCCAGCAGCCAAGCGAGTCAGGGGGTTCAGTACTTC. Amino acids: CASSQASQGVQYF.

V is TRBV7-8 and J is TRBJ2-7; possibly TRBD2 for D (5 bases). Germline CDR1 SGHVS, CDR2 FQNEAQ. Trimming shortened V by 1 base and J by 2 bases, and 12 bases separated the two germline ends. This CDR3 has 15 residues. DNA for the CDR3: TGTGCCAGCAGCTTAGAGGACTCCGCGGCCTACGAGCAGTACGTC. The encoded protein is CASSLEDSAAYEQYV.

This chain connects TRBV24-1 to TRBJ1-2; 7 bases fit TRBD1. From germline, CDR1 is KGHDR and CDR2 SFDVKD. The ends lost 2 bases at V and 5 bases at J; junction bases unmatched: 7. The CDR3 consists of 15 residues. In nucleotides, the CDR3 is TGTGCCACCAGTGATTCTTTGACAGGGAAGTATGGCTACACCTTC. Translating gives CATSDSLTGKYGYTF.

This clonotype was seen more than once but under ten times. The chain links TRBV6-2 or TRBV6-3 to TRBJ1-5; 8 nucleotides align to TRBD1. The ends lost 5 bases at V and 4 bases at J; junction bases unmatched: 10. CDR1 and CDR2 (germline): MNHEY, SVGEGT. The CDR3 consists of 16 residues. CDR3 nucleotide sequence: TGTGCCAGCAGTCCTACGACAGGGGTAAGGAATCAGCCCCAGCATTTT. It yields the protein CASSPTTGVRNQPQHF.

This chain connects TRBV3-1 to TRBJ2-1; TRBD2 matches at 11 bases. CDR3 length: 15 amino acids. In germline, CDR1 is LGHDT, CDR2 YNNKEL (reference sequence). V lost 2 bases to trimming and J lost 8 bases; unmatched junction nucleotides: 5. CDR3 nucleotide sequence: TGTGCCAGCAGCCAATGGAATAGCGGGGGGGATGAGCAGTTCTTC. Encoded protein: CASSQWNSGGDEQFF.

The chain recombines TRBV29-1 with TRBJ1-1, with 8 bases that match TRBD1. The CDR3 sequence is 13 residues long. V lost 2 bases and J lost 4; bases outside the gene matches: 3. Germline V CDR1 and CDR2: SQVTM, ANQGSEA. The CDR3 DNA is TGCAGCGTTGAACAGGGGGCTGGCACTGAAGCTTTCTTT. Amino acid sequence: CSVEQGAGTEAFF.

This clonotype was detected only once. This sequence joins TRBV19 and TRBJ1-2; D gene uncertain. CDR1 is LNHDA, CDR2 SQIVND, per germline (reference sequence). V lost 4 bases and J 5 bases, leaving 11 bases between the germline ends. This CDR3 is built from 13 residues. In DNA form, the CDR3 reads TGTGCCAGTAGTACCCGCCTGGGGTATGGCTACACCTTC. It codes for CASSTRLGYGYTF.

The gene calls are TRBV5-1 and TRBJ1-4; D is undetermined. The germline CDR1 and CDR2 sequences are SGHRS and YFSETQ. V dropped 0 bases and J dropped 8 bases, with 14 bases sitting between them. The CDR3 runs to 15 residues. Here the CDR3 reads CASSLGGSYGEKLFF. CDR3 nucleotide sequence: TGCGCCAGCAGCTTGGGCGGGTCCTATGGGGAAAAACTGTTTTTT.

This chain joins TRBV24-1 and TRBJ2-1; tentatively, D is TRBD1 or TRBD2 (6 bases each). This CDR3 comprises 15 residues. Germline CDR1 is KGHDR and CDR2 is SFDVKD. V was cut by 4 bases and J by 3 bases, with 12 bases left in between. CDR3 sequence reads: CATSEGRGRYNEQFF. The CDR3 DNA sequence: TGTGCCACCAGTGAGGGTCGGGGGCGCTACAATGAGCAGTTCTTC.

The chain recombines TRBV5-4 with TRBJ2-7, with no clear D. V lost 0 bases and J 1 base, leaving 8 bases between the germline ends. Germline CDR1 reads SGHNT; CDR2 reads YYREEE (reference sequence). The CDR3 consists of 14 residues. The CDR3 bases are TGTGCCAGCAGCTTGGGACCGCCGTCCTACGAGCAGTACTTC. It codes for CASSLGPPSYEQYF. Looking up the rest from reference TRBV5-4 and TRBJ2-7 gives the full variable domain: ETGVTQSPTHLIKTRGQQVTLRCSSQSGHNTVSWYQQALGQGPQFIFQYYREEENGRGNFPPRFSGLQFPNYSSELNVNALELDDSALYLCASSLGPPSYEQYFGPGTRLTVT.

The chain uses TRBV10-3 and TRBJ1-5; D is perhaps TRBD1 (5 bases). Trimming shortened V by 10 bases and J by 2 bases, and 12 bases separated the two germline ends. The CDR3 has 13 amino acids. CDR1 and CDR2 (germline): ENHRY, SYGVKD. This CDR3 is CATGTGGNQPQHF. CDR3 nucleotide sequence: TGTGCCACCGGGACTGGCGGCAATCAGCCCCAGCATTTT.

In nucleotides, the CDR3 is TGTGCCAGCTCACCGCGACAGGGGGTCGACGAGCAGTTCTTC. Translating it yields CASSPRQGVDEQFF. The chain links TRBV18 to TRBJ2-1, with TRBD1 matching over 9 bases. Germline V lookup: CDR1 KGHSH, CDR2 LQKENI. The CDR3 is made up of 14 amino acids. The V segment lost 3 bases and the J segment 10 bases; nucleotides outside the gene matches: 7.

The chain has TRBV9 and TRBJ2-1; D gene uncertain. Germline V gene data show CDR1 as SGDLS and CDR2 as YYNGEE. The CDR3 has 15 residues. Trimming pared 0 bases from V and 8 bases from J, leaving 15 bases between. CDR3 nucleotide sequence: TGTGCCAGCAGCGTAGAGGCCTCCCGAAGAGATGAGCAGTTCTTC. This translates into CASSVEASRRDEQFF.

The chain combines TRBV19 with TRBJ2-5, with D tentatively TRBD2 (5 bases). Trimming left V 7 bases short and J 4 bases short, with 13 bases between. In germline, CDR1 is LNHDA, CDR2 SQIVND (reference sequence). CDR3 length: 13 residues. For the CDR3, the DNA is TGTGCCAGTACTCGGACCCGGGGAGAGACCCAGTACTTC. Translation: CASTRTRGETQYF.

The sample holds a few counts of this clonotype. The V call is TRBV3-1, the J call TRBJ2-1; D is unresolved. This CDR3 spans 12 amino acids. V lost 4 bases and J 1 base, leaving 2 bases between the germline ends. Looked up from germline, CDR1 is LGHDT and CDR2 is YNNKEL (reference sequence). Here the CDR3 reads CASSRSYNEQFF. Written as DNA, the CDR3 is TGTGCCAGCAGCCGGTCCTACAATGAGCAGTTCTTC.

V usage is TRBV12-3 or TRBV12-4 and J usage is TRBJ2-3, with D perhaps given as TRBD1 or TRBD2 (5 bases each). Deletions cut 6 bases from V and 4 bases from J, with 17 bases between. This CDR3 is built from 15 residues. The CDR3: CASRSPGRAADTQYF. The DNA of the CDR3 is TGTGCCAGCAGATCTCCGGGACGGGCTGCAGATACGCAGTATTTT.

This clonotype was seen only once. The chain links TRBV28 to TRBJ1-1; D ambiguous. The V gene lost 8 bases and the J gene lost 3 bases, with 10 bases spanning the gap. The length of the CDR3 is 12 residues. The germline V gene has CDR1 MDHEN and CDR2 SYDVKM. The CDR3 bases are TGTGCCAGCGGGCTCGAGTACACTGAAGCTTTCTTT. The encoded protein is CASGLEYTEAFF.

This clonotype was picked up one time. The chain employs TRBV27 and TRBJ2-3; TRBD2 agrees at 8 bases. J lost 6 bases, V lost 2 bases, and 7 bases had no gene match. This CDR3 has 15 amino acids. CDR1 is MNHEY and CDR2 is SMNVEV in the germline V gene (reference sequence). Here the CDR3 reads CASSLRAGGLDTQYF. In nucleotides, the CDR3 is TGTGCCAGCAGTTTAAGGGCGGGGGGCCTGGATACGCAGTATTTT.

The rearrangement links TRBV6-2 or TRBV6-3 to TRBJ2-1; 9 bases line up with TRBD1. Germline assignment: CDR1 MNHEY and CDR2 SVGEGT. This CDR3 has 12 amino acids. V lost 2 bases and J lost 11; bases outside the gene matches: 1. CDR3 coding DNA: TGTGCCAGCAGTTACGGGACAGGGAAGCAGTTCTTC. Its translation: CASSYGTGKQFF.

The table lists this clonotype with a few counts. This sequence joins TRBV24-1 and TRBJ2-2, with D perhaps assigned TRBD1 or TRBD2 (7 bases each). CDR1 is KGHDR, CDR2 SFDVKD, per germline. The CDR3 contains 16 residues. Trimming stripped 12 bases from V and 0 bases from J, with 19 bases between. The CDR3 spells CASSLGGTANTGELFF. DNA for the CDR3: TGTGCCTCTTCCTTGGGGGGGACAGCGAACACCGGGGAGCTGTTTTTT.